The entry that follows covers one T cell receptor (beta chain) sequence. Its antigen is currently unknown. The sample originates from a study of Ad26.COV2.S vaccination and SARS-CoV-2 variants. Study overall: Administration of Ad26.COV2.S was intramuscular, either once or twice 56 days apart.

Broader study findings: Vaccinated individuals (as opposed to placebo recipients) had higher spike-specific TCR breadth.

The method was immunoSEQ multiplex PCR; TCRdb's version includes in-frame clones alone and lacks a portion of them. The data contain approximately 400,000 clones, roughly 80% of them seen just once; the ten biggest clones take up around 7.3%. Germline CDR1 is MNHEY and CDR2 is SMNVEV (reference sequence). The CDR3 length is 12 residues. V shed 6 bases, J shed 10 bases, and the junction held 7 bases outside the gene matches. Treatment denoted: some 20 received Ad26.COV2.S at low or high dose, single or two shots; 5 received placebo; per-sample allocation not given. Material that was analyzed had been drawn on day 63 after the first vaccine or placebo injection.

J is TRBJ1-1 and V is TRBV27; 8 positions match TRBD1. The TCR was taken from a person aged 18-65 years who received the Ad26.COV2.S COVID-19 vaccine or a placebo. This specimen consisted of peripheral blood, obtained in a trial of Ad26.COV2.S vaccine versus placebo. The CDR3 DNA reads TGTGCCAGCAGGACAGGGGATAGGTTAGCTTTCTTT. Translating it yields CASRTGDRLAFF.